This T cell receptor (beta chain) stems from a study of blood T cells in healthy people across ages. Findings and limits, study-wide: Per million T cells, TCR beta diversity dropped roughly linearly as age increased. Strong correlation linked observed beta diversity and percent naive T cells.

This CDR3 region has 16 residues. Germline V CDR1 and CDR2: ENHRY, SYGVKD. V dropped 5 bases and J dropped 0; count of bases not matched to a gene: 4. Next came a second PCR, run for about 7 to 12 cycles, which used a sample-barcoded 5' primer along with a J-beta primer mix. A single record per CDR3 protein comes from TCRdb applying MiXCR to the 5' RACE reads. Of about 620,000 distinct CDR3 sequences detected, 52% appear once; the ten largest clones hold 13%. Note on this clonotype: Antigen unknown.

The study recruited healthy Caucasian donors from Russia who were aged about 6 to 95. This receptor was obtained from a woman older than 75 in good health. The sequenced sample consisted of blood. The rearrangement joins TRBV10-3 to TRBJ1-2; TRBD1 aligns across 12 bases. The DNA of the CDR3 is TGTGCCATCAGTCAGGGACAGGGGGCAGCTAACTATGGCTACACCTTC. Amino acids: CAISQGQGAANYGYTF.